This is a list of T cell receptor beta chains from one sample in a study of tumor-infiltrating lymphocytes in primary liver carcinoma. TCRdb analysed the multiplex PCR reads with MiXCR anew, one entry per CDR3 protein. The sample carries tens of thousands of distinct CDR3 sequences, about 73% recorded once. The sequencing input was liver tumor tissue from sampling region 3. Receptors originate from a middle-aged man with primary liver carcinoma and hepatitis B virus infection. Each CDR3 is given with its conserved first and last residue. Each record gives: J gene, D gene, V gene, clone size, CDR3 protein, CDR3 DNA. A D gene is named only where the DNA matches it firmly. Where a row states a size, it is once, few, many or the class of an expanded clone; other rows omit it.

>TRBJ2-1|.|TRBV6-1|.
CAGSEQSEQFF
TGTGCCGGCAGTGAACAGAGTGAGCAGTTCTTC
>TRBJ2-1|.|TRBV29-1|.
CSVEGHDPNNEQIF
TGCAGCGTTGAAGGGCATGACCCTAACAATGAGCAGATCTTC
>TRBJ2-1|TRBD2|TRBV12-3/TRBV12-4|.
CVSTPTSGNEQFF
TGTGTCAGCACCCCGACTAGCGGAAATGAGCAGTTCTTT
>TRBJ2-1|TRBD1|TRBV7-9|.
CASRDRGGNDEQFF
TGTGCCAGCAGGGACAGGGGGGGTAACGATGAACAGTTCTTC
>TRBJ2-1|TRBD2|TRBV11-2|medium-sized
CASSLEAASGRANEQFF
TGTGCCAGCAGCTTAGAGGCTGCTAGCGGGAGGGCCAATGAGCAGTTCTTC
>TRBJ2-2|TRBD1|TRBV29-1|once
CSVGQGSIGAEELFF
TGCAGCGTTGGACAGGGGAGTATCGGCGCCGAGGAACTGTTTTTT
>TRBJ2-1|TRBD2|TRBV10-3|many
CAISVGAGGQNEQFF
TGTGCCATCAGTGTTGGAGCGGGAGGTCAAAATGAGCAGTTCTTC
>TRBJ2-7|.|TRBV10-3|.
CASSESIRGSTEQYF
TGTGCCAGCAGTGAGTCTATCAGGGGCTCTACCGAGCAGTACTTC
>TRBJ2-7|.|TRBV11-2|.
CANSLAYGSYEQYF
TGTGCTAACAGCTTAGCTTATGGCTCCTACGAGCAGTACTTC
>TRBJ2-1|TRBD2|TRBV6-6|once
CASSDGLAGGPIHNEQFF
TGTGCCAGCAGCGATGGACTAGCGGGAGGGCCGATTCACAATGAGCAGTTCTTC
>TRBJ2-3|TRBD2|TRBV10-3|.
CATSGSSGTSGRDTQYF
TGTGCCACTAGTGGTTCTTCCGGGACTAGCGGGAGAGATACGCAGTATTTT
>TRBJ2-3|TRBD1|TRBV29-1|.
CSVGRGQRDMRYF
TGTAGCGTTGGCAGGGGGCAGAGAGATATGCGGTATTTT
>TRBJ2-2|TRBD1|TRBV5-4|.
CASNLCRQGTGELFF
TGTGCCAGCAACTTGTGCAGACAGGGCACCGGGGAGCTGTTTTTT
>TRBJ2-5|.|TRBV29-1|.
CSNEAGAAQETQYF
TGCAGCAATGAAGCCGGGGCAGCGCAAGAGACCCAGTACTTC
>TRBJ2-4|TRBD1|TRBV29-1|.
CNVRVTGRYLGNIQYF
TGCAACGTACGAGTGACAGGGAGATACTTAGGAAACATTCAGTACTTC
>TRBJ2-3|.|TRBV7-3|few
CASSLFMGGSDTQYF
TGTGCCAGCAGCTTATTTATGGGAGGTTCAGATACGCAGTATTTT